This passage covers 27 T cell receptor beta chains from one sample sequenced in a study of a mutant IDH1 vaccine in newly diagnosed glioma. Antigens of these TCRs are unknown. This sample's time point: week 23, last vaccination. A 20-mer mutant IDH1 peptide at 300 ug was injected subcutaneously with topical imiquimod. The repertoire was sequenced with immunoSEQ multiplex PCR; TCRdb's copy has only in-frame clones and lacks some. The sample has some 33,000 clones, around 87% seen once. This sample comprised PBMCs, obtained from a glioma patient whose treatment included an IDH1 peptide vaccine. The receptors shown here come from a man aged 40-49 years with glioma.

The genes are TRBV5-1 and TRBJ2-1; 12 nucleotides line up with TRBD1. CDR1 and CDR2 (germline): SGHRS, YFSETQ. J lost 0 bases, V lost 0 bases, and 1 base had no gene match. This CDR3 is 17 amino acids long. In DNA form, the CDR3 reads TGCGCCAGCAGCTTGGTGGGACAGGGGGCCTCCTACAATGAGCAGTTCTTC. Amino acids: CASSLVGQGASYNEQFF.

For the CDR3, the DNA is TGTGCCAGCAGCCCTTGGGACAGGGGCAATGAGCAGTTCTTC. It specifies CASSPWDRGNEQFF. The chain uses TRBV5-6 and TRBJ2-1; TRBD1 aligns across 10 bases. With 4 bases clipped from V and 6 bases from J, the junction kept 4 bases outside the gene matches. The CDR3 has 14 residues. Germline lookup yields CDR1 SGHDT and CDR2 YYEEEE.

The chain joins TRBV18 to TRBJ2-3; 7 bases fit TRBD1. CDR3 length: 14 amino acids. Per the germline V gene, CDR1 is KGHSH and CDR2 is LQKENI. The CDR3: CARGLPTSTDTQYF. CDR3 in DNA: TGTGCGAGGGGGCTCCCCACGAGCACAGATACGCAGTATTTT. Full variable domain (outside the CDR3, taken from reference TRBV18 and TRBJ2-3): NAGVMQNPRHLVRRRGQEARLRCSPMKGHSHVYWYRQLPEEGLKFMVYLQKENIIDESGMPKERFSAEFPKEGPSILRIQQVVRGDSAAYFCARGLPTSTDTQYFGPGTRLTVL.

The genes are TRBV6-1 and TRBJ2-3, with D perhaps TRBD1 (5 bases). V was pared by 2 bases and J by 7 bases, with 16 bases between. CDR3 length: 15 amino acids. The V gene's germline CDR1 is MNHNS and CDR2 SASEGT. Written as DNA, the CDR3 is TGTGCCAGCAGTGAACAAGGACACCCGACAAATACGCAGTATTTT. As protein: CASSEQGHPTNTQYF.

This chain uses TRBV27 with TRBJ1-2; D may be TRBD1 (6 bases). The CDR3 has 13 amino acids. In germline, CDR1 is MNHEY, CDR2 SMNVEV (reference sequence). Deletions cut 5 bases from V and 5 bases from J, with 12 bases between. The CDR3 nucleotides are TGTGCCAGCAGTCAGGGGTTTGGGTATGGCTACACCTTC. This encodes CASSQGFGYGYTF.

The CDR3: CASSLVGGVSTGELFF. The DNA for the CDR3 is TGTGCCAGCAGCTTAGTTGGGGGCGTGTCAACCGGGGAGCTGTTTTTT. V gene TRBV7-6 combines with J gene TRBJ2-2; TRBD1 is a possible D gene (6 bases). The CDR3 totals 16 residues. In germline, CDR1 is SGHVS, CDR2 FNYEAQ. Between the trimmed V and J ends, which lost 1 base and 5 bases, there was a span of 14 bases. Full variable domain (outside the CDR3, taken from reference TRBV7-6 and TRBJ2-2): GAGVSQSPRYKVTKRGQDVALRCDPISGHVSLYWYRQALGQGPEFLTYFNYEAQQDKSGLPNDRFSAERPEGSISTLTIQRTEQRDSAMYRCASSLVGGVSTGELFFGEGSRLTVL.

The V and J genes are TRBV2 and TRBJ2-5; no clear D. Germline CDR1 SNHLY, CDR2 FYNNEI. Trimming shortened V by 4 bases and J by 5 bases, and 8 bases separated the two germline ends. The CDR3 runs to 12 residues. The CDR3 is CASSVGRETQYF. In DNA, the CDR3 is TGTGCCAGCAGTGTGGGAAGGGAGACCCAGTACTTC. Complete variable domain (other parts from reference TRBV2 and TRBJ2-5): EPEVTQTPSHQVTQMGQEVILRCVPISNHLYFYWYRQILGQKVEFLVSFYNNEISEKSEIFDDQFSVERPDGSNFTLKIRSTKLEDSAMYFCASSVGRETQYFGPGTRLLVL.

The V gene is TRBV11-2, the J gene TRBJ1-3; 7 nucleotides agree with TRBD1. CDR3 length: 15 amino acids. With 5 bases clipped from V and 4 bases from J, the junction kept 8 bases outside the gene matches. Germline CDR1 SGHAT, CDR2 FQNNGV. For the CDR3, the DNA is TGTGCCAGCAGCAGCGACAGGGCAGCAGGAAACACCATATATTTT. This codes for CASSSDRAAGNTIYF.

The rearrangement links TRBV30 to TRBJ1-1, with D maybe TRBD1 (6 bases). There are 14 residues in the CDR3. The V and J ends lost 1 base and 5 bases respectively, with 14 bases between them. The germline V gene has CDR1 GTSNPN and CDR2 SVGIG (reference sequence). The CDR3 sequence is CAWSDRRGGTEAFF. CDR3 nucleotide sequence: TGTGCCTGGAGTGACCGAAGGGGGGGGACTGAAGCTTTCTTT.

This chain joins TRBV4-1 and TRBJ1-5, with unresolved D. CDR1 is MGHRA and CDR2 is YSYEKL in the germline V gene. V shed 1 base and J shed 2 bases, with 24 bases lying between them. The CDR3 sequence is 20 residues long. CDR3 residues: CASSQGILRAVPRGNQPQHF. The CDR3 coding sequence is TGCGCCAGCAGCCAAGGAATTCTCCGGGCCGTCCCTCGGGGCAATCAGCCCCAGCATTTT.

The rearrangement links TRBV6-5 to TRBJ1-1, with D perhaps matching TRBD1 (6 bases). V was cut by 0 bases and J by 7 bases, with 12 bases left in between. Looked up from germline, CDR1 is MNHEY and CDR2 is SVGAGI. The CDR3 has 14 amino acids. The CDR3 bases are TGTGCCAGCAGTTACTCGAGAAGGGGGAATGAAGCTTTCTTT. Translation gives CASSYSRRGNEAFF.

This chain links TRBV28 with TRBJ1-1; 7 bases map to TRBD1. From germline, CDR1 is MDHEN and CDR2 SYDVKM. The V gene end was trimmed by 6 bases and the J gene end by 5 bases; junction bases not matched to a gene: 12. This CDR3 is 15 amino acids long. CDR3 in amino acids: CASRPPRGRHTEAFF. CDR3 DNA: TGTGCCAGCAGACCACCCAGGGGGAGGCATACTGAAGCTTTCTTT.

The chain employs TRBV5-1 and TRBJ1-4; D is unresolved. V lost 4 bases and J 0 bases, leaving 10 bases between the germline ends. There are 15 residues in the CDR3. Per the germline V gene, CDR1 is SGHRS and CDR2 is YFSETQ. CDR3 DNA: TGCGCCAGCAGCCCCGACGGGACAACTAATGAAAAACTGTTTTTT. It codes for CASSPDGTTNEKLFF.

V usage is TRBV7-9 and J usage is TRBJ1-2; 9 bases are a match to TRBD1. The CDR3 contains 15 residues. V dropped 1 base and J dropped 0; count of bases not matched to a gene: 0. Germline V CDR1 and CDR2: SEHNR, FQNEAQ (reference sequence). The CDR3 DNA sequence: TGTGCCAGCAGCTTAGGGGACAGGGCTAACTATGGCTACACCTTC. Its translation is CASSLGDRANYGYTF.

DNA of the CDR3: TGTGCCAGCAGCTTGGAAGGAAACACCGGGGAGCTGTTTTTT. It encodes CASSLEGNTGELFF. The chain employs TRBV5-4 and TRBJ2-2; D not certain. From germline, CDR1 is SGHNT and CDR2 YYREEE (reference sequence). V lost 0 bases to trimming and J lost 2 bases, with 5 bases between them. The CDR3 is 14 residues long.

V gene TRBV5-1 combines with J gene TRBJ2-5, with TRBD2 as a possible D gene (5 bases). Trimming took off 4 bases at V and 3 bases at J, with 13 bases between the two ends. From germline, CDR1 is SGHRS and CDR2 YFSETQ. The CDR3 contains 14 residues. The CDR3 sequence is CASSNPSREETQYF. CDR3 coding DNA: TGCGCCAGCAGCAATCCTTCGAGGGAAGAGACCCAGTACTTC.

The gene calls are TRBV18 and TRBJ1-1; D perhaps matches TRBD1 (6 bases). Germline V gives CDR1 KGHSH, CDR2 LQKENI. V was clipped by 6 bases and J by 2 bases, with 13 bases between them. The CDR3 totals 14 residues. This chain's CDR3 is CASSPWGQNTEAFF. The CDR3 nucleotides read TGTGCCAGCTCCCCGTGGGGACAAAACACTGAAGCTTTCTTT.

CDR3 loop: CASSRQGDAGELFF. In DNA, the CDR3 is TGTGCCAGCAGCAGACAGGGGGACGCCGGGGAGCTGTTTTTT. This chain joins TRBV7-9 and TRBJ2-2; 9 bases agree with TRBD1. This CDR3 spans 14 amino acids. Trimming took 5 bases from V and 6 from J; bases not matched to a gene: 4. CDR1 is SEHNR and CDR2 is FQNEAQ in the germline V gene (reference sequence).

CDR3 loop: CASSENTGWPQHF. The CDR3 DNA reads as TGTGCCAGCAGTGAGAACACAGGGTGGCCCCAGCATTTT. The chain uses TRBV6-4 and TRBJ1-5; TRBD1 might be the D (6 bases). V dropped 3 bases and J dropped 9 bases, with 12 bases sitting between them. This CDR3 has 13 amino acids. Looked up from germline, CDR1 is MRHNA and CDR2 is SNTAGT.

The chain employs TRBV30 and TRBJ2-6; perhaps TRBD1 as D (6 bases). V gave up 3 bases and J gave up 4 bases, with 19 bases separating them. CDR1 and CDR2 from the germline V gene are GTSNPN and SVGIG (reference sequence). The CDR3 covers 17 residues. The CDR3 is CAWRFGGYFLGANVLTF. The CDR3 nucleotides are TGTGCCTGGAGGTTTGGGGGCTATTTTCTGGGGGCCAACGTCCTGACTTTC. The variable domain in full, with the rest retrieved from reference TRBV30 and TRBJ2-6, is SQTIHQWPATLVQPVGSPLSLECTVEGTSNPNLYWYRQAAGRGLQLLFYSVGIGQISSEVPQNLSASRPQDRQFILSSKKLLLSDSGFYLCAWRFGGYFLGANVLTFGAGSRLTVL.

This clone appeared a few times. V is TRBV5-4 and J is TRBJ1-3, with D tentatively TRBD1 (6 bases). V was shortened by 0 bases and J by 4 bases, with 8 bases between the two germline ends. This CDR3 is 14 amino acids long. Germline values: CDR1 SGHNT, CDR2 YYREEE (reference sequence). The CDR3 DNA is TGTGCCAGCAGCTTGGACAGGGTGGGAAACACCATATATTTT. It codes for CASSLDRVGNTIYF.

The CDR3 sequence is CASSELGSNQPQHF. CDR3 coding DNA: TGTGCCAGCAGTGAATTGGGTAGCAATCAGCCCCAGCATTTT. The gene calls are TRBV6-1 and TRBJ1-5; D remains ambiguous. Germline V CDR1 and CDR2: MNHNS, SASEGT. This CDR3 comprises 14 residues. Trimming pared 2 bases from V and 0 bases from J, leaving 5 bases between.

The gene calls are TRBV5-4 and TRBJ2-7; TRBD1 matches at 9 bases. The trim removed 3 bases at V and 6 bases at J, leaving 10 bases unmatched. The CDR3 spans 15 residues. The germline gives CDR1 SGHNT, CDR2 YYREEE (reference sequence). The CDR3 region has the DNA TGTGCCAGCAGCTGGCCGCTGGGACAGGGTACCGAGCAGTACTTC. Residues: CASSWPLGQGTEQYF.

The gene calls are TRBV2 and TRBJ1-3, with 8 bases aligning to TRBD1. Germline loops: CDR1 SNHLY, CDR2 FYNNEI. The CDR3 has 15 amino acids. With 7 bases clipped from V and 3 bases from J, the junction kept 8 bases outside the gene matches. CDR3: CASKVAGGVGNTIYF. CDR3 coding DNA: TGTGCCAGCAAAGTGGCAGGGGGCGTTGGAAACACCATATATTTT.

The chain combines TRBV12-2 with TRBJ1-6; the table's TRBD1 call for D was not verified on the DNA. TRBV12-2 is assigned pseudogene status. The CDR3 runs to 15 residues. CDR3 sequence: CASRPGPQGDSPLHF. As DNA, the CDR3 is TGTGCAAGTCGCCCAGGGCCACAGGGAGATTCACCCCTCCACTTT.

This sequence joins TRBV19 and TRBJ1-2; D is undetermined. The CDR3 is 13 amino acids. Per germline, CDR1 LNHDA and CDR2 SQIVND (reference sequence). Trimming pared 1 base from V and 4 bases from J, leaving 7 bases between. The CDR3 nucleotides are TGTGCCAGTAGTATAGTACCGTCCTATGGCTACACCTTC. Translation gives CASSIVPSYGYTF.

The chain employs TRBV7-6 and TRBJ1-5; 7 bases agree with TRBD1. Germline V gene data show CDR1 as SGHVS and CDR2 as FNYEAQ. V was clipped by 5 bases and J by 3 bases; unmatched bases: 13. This CDR3 comprises 17 residues. The CDR3 nucleotides read TGTGCCAGCAGCCAGGGAAAGGGGGCAGGTACCAATCAGCCCCAGCATTTT. Translation gives CASSQGKGAGTNQPQHF.